This T cell receptor (beta chain) was sequenced in a study of CD8 T cells in ankylosing spondylitis (TCRdb year 2017). As for the study more broadly: The study set out to find disease-linked TCR variants by profiling T cell receptor beta repertoires in ankylosing spondylitis patients and healthy donors. Peripheral blood was sampled, and synovial fluid was additionally collected from ankylosing spondylitis patients. In total, the full study cohort was made up of about 99 healthy donors and more than 20 ankylosing spondylitis patients. On the study overall, not on this receptor specifically: The disease-linked clones had a CD8+ phenotype and were found at relatively low frequencies in peripheral blood. Significant enrichment of the disease-linked clones was reported in matched synovial fluid samples from ankylosing spondylitis patients. Blood from ankylosing spondylitis patients appeared to be characterized by a TCR beta motif composed of roughly eight highly homologous amino acid variants. Some of the motif variants had been reported before in the synovial fluid and blood of reactive arthritis patients, a finding that suggests common disease-initiation mechanisms.

The run used an Illumina HiSeq 2500. Quantitative 5'-RACE with molecular barcodes was used to prepare TCR beta libraries. The authors processed their data as follows. To identify disease-linked TCR variants, a new computational method was used, one built on a probabilistic model of VDJ rearrangement. TCRdb handled the public reads itself, with Q25 trimming in fastp and clone calling in MiXCR, and kept productive beta chains. Identical CDR3 proteins give one entry, which carries the most common genes and DNA. These V and J calls originate from TCRdb's pipeline instead of the authors' own analysis. The sample yields roughly 230,000 distinct CDR3 sequences; roughly 8.2% were counted once. The ten most abundant clones make up around 4.9% of the sample. This clonotype showed up many times. There is no known antigen for this receptor. No per-base quality is available; no much larger clone lies one base away.

The TCR was taken from a female donor with ankylosing spondylitis or in good health (not recorded which). The sequenced sample consisted of blood, either unsorted or a sorted T cell fraction (not recorded which).

The CDR3 sequence is CSARESGSHRTQYF. The sequenced DNA: TGCAGTGCTAGGGAGTCCGGGAGCCACCGAACCCAGTACTTC. This chain is built from TRBV20-1 and TRBJ2-5; the D gene is perhaps TRBD2, from 6 matching bases. Between the V and J ends, shortened by 3 bases and 8 bases respectively, the junction contains 19 bases. Reading the germline V gene (reference sequence) gives CDR1 DFQATT and CDR2 SNEGSKA. The CDR3 numbers 14 residues from cysteine through phenylalanine. This entry keeps only the CDR3 DNA: 42 bases, framed from base 1.